These 2 T cell receptor beta chains share one sample of origin, sequenced in a study of vaccination and CD4 T cells after COVID-19. These receptors have no known antigen. The treatment: approximately 9-day PBMC culture with coronavirus spike peptide pools or control peptides (ViraFEST assay). The Oncomine TCR Beta short-read assay was what sequenced the DNA obtained from cultured CD4+ T cells. Each CDR3 protein is one row after TCRdb ran MiXCR on the PCR reads. The table lists some 20,000 distinct CDR3 sequences, 43% of them singletons. The sample here was CD4+ T cells from blood, cultured in vitro, taken after SARS-CoV-2 vaccination. Receptors were obtained from a human donor who had recovered from COVID-19.

This chain links TRBV11-3 with TRBJ2-5; D perhaps matches TRBD1 (6 bases). The germline gives CDR1 SGHNT, CDR2 YENEEA. With 0 bases removed from V and 5 bases from J, the gap between germline ends came to 16 bases. The length of the CDR3 is 16 residues. CDR3 region: CASSLEGNREGETQYF. The CDR3 DNA sequence: TGTGCCAGCAGCTTAGAGGGGAACAGGGAAGGGGAGACCCAGTACTTC.

The chain recombines TRBV6-1 with TRBJ2-7, with no clear D. The CDR3 runs 14 residues. The V and J ends lost 2 bases and 3 bases respectively, with 11 bases between them. The germline gives CDR1 MNHNS, CDR2 SASEGT. CDR3 sequence: CASSELVGIYEQYF. CDR3 sequence (DNA): TGTGCCAGCAGTGAACTGGTGGGGATCTACGAGCAGTACTTC.